The 23 T cell receptor beta chains below come from one sample, sequenced in a study of T cell responses to AZD1222 COVID-19 vaccine (dated by TCRdb to the early 2020s). The sample's time point label, in plain terms: baseline before first vaccination. Explained via the paper, the treatment or condition label denotes: meningococcal conjugate vaccine given as trial control. The library came from the immunoSEQ multiplex PCR assay. The clones in this table, taken by TCRdb from immuneACCESS, are in-frame only. Not every clone is retained; where verified, under half of the shortfall comes from an unresolved V gene, and the cause of the rest is unknown. In all, the sample holds 120,000 to 150,000 clones, and approximately 78% of those were seen once. Clones ranked in the top ten supply 4.1% of the sample. This specimen consisted of peripheral blood, obtained on day 0 of MenACWY control vaccination. These receptors all stem from an adult in good health.

The V and J genes are TRBV11-2 and TRBJ2-7, with 11 bases lining up with TRBD1. Per germline, CDR1 SGHAT and CDR2 FQNNGV. The CDR3 is 15 residues long. The junction had 6 bases not matched to a gene; V was cut back by 3 bases and J by 5 bases. The CDR3 loop reads CASSLGTGGLNEQYF. CDR3 DNA: TGTGCCAGCAGCTTGGGGACAGGGGGTTTGAACGAGCAGTACTTC.

The table lists this clone with a few counts. The V call is TRBV9, the J call TRBJ2-5; the match to TRBD2 covers 7 bases. This CDR3 region has 14 residues. CDR1 and CDR2 (germline): SGDLS, YYNGEE. Unmatched junction bases numbered 2, after V lost 2 bases and J lost 1 base. CDR3 residues: CASSVGTTQETQYF. The CDR3 DNA reads TGTGCCAGCAGCGTTGGGACTACCCAAGAGACCCAGTACTTC.

This rearrangement joins TRBV4-1 to TRBJ2-2; 9 positions agree with TRBD2. V shed 4 bases, J shed 3 bases, and the junction held 6 bases outside the gene matches. Germline-derived CDR1 and CDR2 are MGHRA and YSYEKL. The CDR3 length is 16 residues. The DNA of the CDR3 is TGCGCCAGCAGCCGGGGTAGCGGGGGATACACCGGGGAGCTGTTTTTT. This gives the protein CASSRGSGGYTGELFF.

The CDR3 reads CASSQPTGNSPLHF. CDR3 DNA: TGTGCCAGCAGTCAACCGACAGGGAATTCACCCCTCCACTTT. V and J are TRBV28 and TRBJ1-6, with TRBD1 identical over 7 bases. This CDR3 contains 14 residues. Germline assignment: CDR1 MDHEN and CDR2 SYDVKM. V shed 5 bases and J 7 bases; nucleotides not matched to a gene: 5.

The V and J genes are TRBV7-3 and TRBJ2-1; D unclear. The length of the CDR3 is 12 residues. V dropped 5 bases and J dropped 5 bases, with 7 bases sitting between them. Germline assignment: CDR1 SGHTA and CDR2 FQGTGA. The CDR3 region has the DNA TGTGCCAGCAGCGTGGATCACAATGAGCAGTTCTTC. This sequence encodes CASSVDHNEQFF.

V usage is TRBV7-3 and J usage is TRBJ2-2; possible D gene TRBD2, 5 bases. The CDR3 loop spans 15 amino acids. Germline V gene lookup returns CDR1 SGHTA and CDR2 FQGTGA. Trimming removed 3 bases at V and 6 bases at J, with 14 bases between. The CDR3 spells CASSLSGLGAGELFF. The CDR3 DNA reads TGTGCCAGCAGCTTGTCCGGACTCGGAGCCGGGGAGCTGTTTTTT.

This chain connects TRBV18 to TRBJ1-1; no firm D call. Trimming left V 1 base short and J 1 base short, with 10 bases between. Germline values: CDR1 KGHSH, CDR2 LQKENI. The CDR3 is 15 amino acids. The CDR3 is CASSPLGGRNTEAFF. The CDR3 nucleotides are TGTGCCAGCTCACCACTGGGCGGCCGGAACACTGAAGCTTTCTTT.

This clone was seen only once. The rearrangement joins TRBV1 to TRBJ2-7; the table names TRBD2, a call not compared with the DNA. TRBV1 is labeled a pseudogene. The CDR3 contains 18 residues. CDR3 in DNA: TGCACCAGCAGCCGGGGACTAGCGGGGGGCGAGGGGTTGGGCGAGCAGTACTTC. It specifies CTSSRGLAGGEGLGEQYF.

This chain links TRBV5-5 with TRBJ1-1, with D hard to call. CDR3 length equals 14 residues. Germline CDR1 SGHKS, CDR2 YYEKEE (reference sequence). V shed 5 bases and J shed 5 bases, with 16 bases lying between them. The CDR3 protein is CASSQDAGRTEAFF. CDR3 coding DNA: TGTGCCAGCAGTCAAGACGCCGGGAGGACTGAAGCTTTCTTT.

The V gene is TRBV2, the J gene TRBJ1-6; D unclear. The V gene's germline CDR1 is SNHLY and CDR2 FYNNEI. V dropped 4 bases and J dropped 7 bases, with 11 bases sitting between them. The CDR3 is 14 residues long. This CDR3 is CASSAERVNSPLHF. CDR3 bases: TGTGCCAGCAGTGCGGAACGGGTGAATTCACCCCTCCACTTT.

As for this clone: At one end, the junction sequence differs from germline, possibly due to a read error. This sequence joins TRBV9 and TRBJ1-2, with no clear D. Germline CDR1 and CDR2: SGDLS and YYNGEE. The CDR3 loop spans 11 amino acids. CDR3 coding DNA: TGTGCCAGCAGCCAAAACTTTGGCTACACCTTC. Translated, it gives CASSQNFGYTF.

The chain joins TRBV5-1 to TRBJ2-5; D is unclear. Germline V gives CDR1 SGHRS, CDR2 YFSETQ. The V end was cut by 0 bases, the J end by 4 bases, with 7 bases between. The CDR3 spans 13 residues. The CDR3 coding sequence is TGCGCCAGCAGCTTGGGACATGGAGAGACCCAGTACTTC. As protein: CASSLGHGETQYF. The full variable domain, completed using reference TRBV5-1 and TRBJ2-5, is KAGVTQTPRYLIKTRGQQVTLSCSPISGHRSVSWYQQTPGQGLQFLFEYFSETQRNKGNFPGRFSGRQFSNSRSEMNVSTLELGDSALYLCASSLGHGETQYFGPGTRLLVL.

The V and J genes are TRBV3-1 (or the pseudogene TRBV3-2) and TRBJ2-3; D unclear. The germline V gene encodes CDR1 LGHDT and CDR2 YNNKEL (reference sequence). The V gene lost 4 bases and the J gene lost 1 base, with 6 bases spanning the gap. The CDR3 spans 13 residues. The CDR3 protein is CASSLRGTDTQYF. CDR3 DNA sequence: TGTGCCAGCAGCCTCAGAGGCACAGATACGCAGTATTTT.

The chain uses TRBV27 and TRBJ1-6; no clear D gene. Germline CDR1 MNHEY, CDR2 SMNVEV (reference sequence). This CDR3 has 12 amino acids. V lost 4 bases and J lost 4, with 2 bases in between. CDR3 residues: CASSSYNSPLHF. CDR3 nucleotides: TGTGCCAGCAGTTCTTATAATTCACCCCTCCACTTT.

Here the CDR3 reads CATARASTRNYEQYF. The CDR3 DNA reads TGTGCCACGGCTCGGGCGAGTACCAGGAACTACGAGCAGTACTTC. J is TRBJ2-7 and V is TRBV6-5, with D unclear. In germline, CDR1 is MNHEY, CDR2 SVGAGI. V lost 10 bases and J lost 3, with 22 bases in between. The CDR3 is 15 residues long.

This clone was seen only a few times. The V call is TRBV27, the J call TRBJ2-2; D is undetermined. The CDR3 extends over 13 amino acids. Germline-derived CDR1 and CDR2 are MNHEY and SMNVEV (reference sequence). The V end was cut by 1 base, the J end by 5 bases, with 5 bases between. CDR3 sequence: CASSLWVTGELFF. The CDR3, as DNA: TGTGCCAGCAGTTTATGGGTTACCGGGGAGCTGTTTTTT.

This clone was counted many times. The J gene is TRBJ2-7, the V gene TRBV7-8; D gene unclear. The V end was cut by 4 bases, the J end by 2 bases, with 9 bases between. This CDR3 region has 13 residues. Germline assignment: CDR1 SGHVS and CDR2 FQNEAQ. CDR3 sequence reads: CASSSTGPYEQYF. The CDR3, as DNA: TGTGCCAGCAGCTCCACCGGACCCTACGAGCAGTACTTC.

The chain is built from TRBV11-2 and TRBJ2-5, with 16 nucleotides matching TRBD2. The CDR3 covers 17 residues. V lost 5 bases, J lost 4 bases, and 7 bases stayed unmatched. Per the germline V gene, CDR1 is SGHAT and CDR2 is FQNNGV. CDR3 region: CASSQGLAGGQVETQYF. CDR3 bases: TGTGCCAGCAGCCAGGGACTAGCGGGGGGGCAGGTAGAGACCCAGTACTTC.

The chain combines TRBV19 with TRBJ1-1; the match to TRBD1 covers 9 bases. V gave up 5 bases and J gave up 6 bases; unmatched junction bases: 13. CDR1 and CDR2 (germline): LNHDA, SQIVND (reference sequence). The CDR3 runs 16 residues. The CDR3 sequence: CASSAGQGNGGAEAFF. CDR3 in DNA: TGTGCCAGTAGTGCGGGACAGGGCAATGGGGGGGCTGAAGCTTTCTTT. The whole variable domain, remainder taken from reference TRBV19 and TRBJ1-1, is DGGITQSPKYLFRKEGQNVTLSCEQNLNHDAMYWYRQDPGQGLRLIYYSQIVNDFQKGDIAEGYSVSREKKESFPLTVTSAQKNPTAFYLCASSAGQGNGGAEAFFGQGTRLTVV.

J is TRBJ1-5 and V is TRBV2; the D gene is possibly TRBD1 (5 bases). Trimming shortened V by 4 bases and J by 1 base, and 11 bases separated the two germline ends. CDR1 is SNHLY, CDR2 FYNNEI, per germline. CDR3 length equals 15 residues. CDR3 sequence (DNA): TGTGCCAGCAGTGCCGGGACGGAGAGCAATCAGCCCCAGCATTTT. Its translation: CASSAGTESNQPQHF.

This chain connects TRBV29-1 to TRBJ1-2, with D possibly matching TRBD1 (6 bases). This CDR3 has 13 amino acids. Germline CDR1 and CDR2: SQVTM and ANQGSEA. Trimming took off 4 bases at V and 5 bases at J, with 14 bases between the two ends. CDR3 loop: CSVVDSLGYGYTF. As DNA, the CDR3 is TGCAGCGTTGTGGACAGTCTGGGGTATGGCTACACCTTC.

V and J are TRBV10-3 and TRBJ1-5; D is perhaps TRBD1 (5 bases). The CDR3 runs to 13 residues. The germline gives CDR1 ENHRY, CDR2 SYGVKD. Trimming left V 0 bases short and J 8 bases short, with 8 bases between. CDR3 sequence reads: CAISESWGEPQHF. The CDR3 nucleotides are TGTGCCATCAGTGAGTCGTGGGGGGAGCCCCAGCATTTT.

The chain carries TRBV7-8 and TRBJ1-2; unclear D gene. V lost 3 bases and J lost 7, with 9 bases in between. Germline CDR1 and CDR2: SGHVS and FQNEAQ. CDR3 length: 12 amino acids. This chain's CDR3 is CASSFARGGYTF. DNA of the CDR3: TGTGCCAGCAGCTTCGCACGGGGTGGCTACACCTTC.